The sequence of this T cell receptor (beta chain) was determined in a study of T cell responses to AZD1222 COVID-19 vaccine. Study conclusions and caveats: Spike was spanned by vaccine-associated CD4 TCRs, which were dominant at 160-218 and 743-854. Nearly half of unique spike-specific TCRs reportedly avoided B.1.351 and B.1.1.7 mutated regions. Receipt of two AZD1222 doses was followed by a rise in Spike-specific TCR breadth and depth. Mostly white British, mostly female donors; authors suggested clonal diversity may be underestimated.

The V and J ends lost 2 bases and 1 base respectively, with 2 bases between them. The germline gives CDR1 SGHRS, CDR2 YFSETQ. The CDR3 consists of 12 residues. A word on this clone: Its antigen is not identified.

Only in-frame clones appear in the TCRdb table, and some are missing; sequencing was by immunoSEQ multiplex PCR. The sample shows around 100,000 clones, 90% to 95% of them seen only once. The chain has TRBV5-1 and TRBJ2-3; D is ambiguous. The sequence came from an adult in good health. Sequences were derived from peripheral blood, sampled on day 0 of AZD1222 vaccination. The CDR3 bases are TGCGCCAGCAGCTTCGGCACAGATACGCAGTATTTT. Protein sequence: CASSFGTDTQYF.